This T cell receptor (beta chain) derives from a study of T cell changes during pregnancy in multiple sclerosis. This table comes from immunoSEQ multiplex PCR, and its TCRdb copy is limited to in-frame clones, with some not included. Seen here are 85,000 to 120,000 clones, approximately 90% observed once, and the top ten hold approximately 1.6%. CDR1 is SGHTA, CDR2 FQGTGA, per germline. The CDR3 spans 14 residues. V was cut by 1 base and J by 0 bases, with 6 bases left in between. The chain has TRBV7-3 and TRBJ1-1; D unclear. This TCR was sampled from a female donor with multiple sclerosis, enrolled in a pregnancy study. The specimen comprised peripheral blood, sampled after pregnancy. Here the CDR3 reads CASSLIGLNTEAFF. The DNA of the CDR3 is TGTGCCAGCAGCTTAATCGGGTTGAACACTGAAGCTTTCTTT.